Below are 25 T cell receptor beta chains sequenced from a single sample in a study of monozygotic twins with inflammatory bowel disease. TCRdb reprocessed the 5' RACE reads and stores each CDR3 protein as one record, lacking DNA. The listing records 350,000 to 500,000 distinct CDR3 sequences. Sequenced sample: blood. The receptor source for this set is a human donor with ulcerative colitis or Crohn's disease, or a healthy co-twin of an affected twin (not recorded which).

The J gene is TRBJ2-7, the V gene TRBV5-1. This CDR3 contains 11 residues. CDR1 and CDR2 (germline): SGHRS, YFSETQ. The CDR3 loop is CASSLDREQYF.

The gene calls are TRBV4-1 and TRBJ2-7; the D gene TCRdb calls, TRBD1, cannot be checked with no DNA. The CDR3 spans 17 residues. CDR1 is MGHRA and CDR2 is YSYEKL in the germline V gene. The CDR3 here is CASSPYTGYEGGYEQYF.

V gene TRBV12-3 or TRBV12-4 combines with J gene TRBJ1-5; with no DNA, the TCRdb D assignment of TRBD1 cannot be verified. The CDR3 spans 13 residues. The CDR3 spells CASSRQENQPQHF.

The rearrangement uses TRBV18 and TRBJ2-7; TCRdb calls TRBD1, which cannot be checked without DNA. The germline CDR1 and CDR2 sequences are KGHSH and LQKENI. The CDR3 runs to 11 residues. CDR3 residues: CASSKEGEQYF.

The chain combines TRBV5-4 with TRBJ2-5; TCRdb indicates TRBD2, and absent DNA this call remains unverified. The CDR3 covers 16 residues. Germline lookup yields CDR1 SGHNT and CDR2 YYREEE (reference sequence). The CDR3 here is CASSRFSGGNQETQYF. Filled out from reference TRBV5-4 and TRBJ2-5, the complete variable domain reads ETGVTQSPTHLIKTRGQQVTLRCSSQSGHNTVSWYQQALGQGPQFIFQYYREEENGRGNFPPRFSGLQFPNYSSELNVNALELDDSALYLCASSRFSGGNQETQYFGPGTRLLVL.

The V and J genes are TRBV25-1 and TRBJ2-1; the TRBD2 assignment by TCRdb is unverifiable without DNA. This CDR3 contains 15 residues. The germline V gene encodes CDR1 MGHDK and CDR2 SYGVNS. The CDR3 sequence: CASSDLAGGRNEQFF.

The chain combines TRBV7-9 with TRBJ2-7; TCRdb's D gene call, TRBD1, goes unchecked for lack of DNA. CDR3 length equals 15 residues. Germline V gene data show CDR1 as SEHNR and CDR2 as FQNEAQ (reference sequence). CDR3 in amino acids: CASSLEGRGSYEQYF.

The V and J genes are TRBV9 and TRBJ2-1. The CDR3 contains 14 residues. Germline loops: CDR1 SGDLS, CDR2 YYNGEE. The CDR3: CASSVASRHNEQFF.

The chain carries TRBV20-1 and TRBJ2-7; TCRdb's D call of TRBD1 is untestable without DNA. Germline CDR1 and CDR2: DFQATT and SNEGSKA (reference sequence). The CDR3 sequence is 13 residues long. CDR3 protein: CSATGTGVYEQYF.

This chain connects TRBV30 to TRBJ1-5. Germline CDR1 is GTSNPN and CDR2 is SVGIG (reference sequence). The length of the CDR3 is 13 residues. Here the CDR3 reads CAWSDGGNQPQHF. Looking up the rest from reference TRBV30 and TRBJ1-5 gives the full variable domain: SQTIHQWPATLVQPVGSPLSLECTVEGTSNPNLYWYRQAAGRGLQLLFYSVGIGQISSEVPQNLSASRPQDRQFILSSKKLLLSDSGFYLCAWSDGGNQPQHFGDGTRLSIL.

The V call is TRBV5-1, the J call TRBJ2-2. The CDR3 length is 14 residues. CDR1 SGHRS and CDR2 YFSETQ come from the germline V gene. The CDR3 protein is CASSLTGVTGELFF. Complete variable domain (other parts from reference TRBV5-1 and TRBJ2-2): KAGVTQTPRYLIKTRGQQVTLSCSPISGHRSVSWYQQTPGQGLQFLFEYFSETQRNKGNFPGRFSGRQFSNSRSEMNVSTLELGDSALYLCASSLTGVTGELFFGEGSRLTVL.

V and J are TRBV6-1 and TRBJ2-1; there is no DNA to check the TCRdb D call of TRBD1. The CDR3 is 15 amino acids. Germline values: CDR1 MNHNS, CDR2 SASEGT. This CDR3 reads CASTMDRLNYNEQFF.

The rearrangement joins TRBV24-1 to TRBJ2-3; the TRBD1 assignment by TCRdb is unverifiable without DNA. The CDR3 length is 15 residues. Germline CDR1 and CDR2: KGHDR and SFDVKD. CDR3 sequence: CATSGGDTTLDTQYF.

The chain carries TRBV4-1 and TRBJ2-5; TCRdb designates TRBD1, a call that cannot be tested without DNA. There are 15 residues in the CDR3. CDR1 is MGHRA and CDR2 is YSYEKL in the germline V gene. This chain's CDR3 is CASSDGTGATETQYF.

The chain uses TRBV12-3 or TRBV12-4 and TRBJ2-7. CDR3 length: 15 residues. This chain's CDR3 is CASSLIAATSYEQYF.

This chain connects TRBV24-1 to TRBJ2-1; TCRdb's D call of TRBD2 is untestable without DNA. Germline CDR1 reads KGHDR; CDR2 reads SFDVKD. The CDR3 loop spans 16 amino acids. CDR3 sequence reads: CATSDFGASGMDEQFF.

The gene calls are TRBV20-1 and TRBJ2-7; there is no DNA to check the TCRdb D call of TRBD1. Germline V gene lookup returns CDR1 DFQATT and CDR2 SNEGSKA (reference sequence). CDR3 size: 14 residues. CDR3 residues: CSAPGGTGPYEQYF.

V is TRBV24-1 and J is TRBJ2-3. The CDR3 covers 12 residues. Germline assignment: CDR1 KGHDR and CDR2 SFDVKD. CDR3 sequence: CATSEGTDTQYF.

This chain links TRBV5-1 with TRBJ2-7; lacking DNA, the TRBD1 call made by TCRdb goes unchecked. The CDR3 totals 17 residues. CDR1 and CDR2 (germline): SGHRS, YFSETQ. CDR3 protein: CASSPRTATVGPYEQYF.

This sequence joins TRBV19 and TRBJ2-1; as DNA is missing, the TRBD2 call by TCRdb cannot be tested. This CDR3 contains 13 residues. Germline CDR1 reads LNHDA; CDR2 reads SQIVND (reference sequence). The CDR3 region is CASSKGVVNEQFF.

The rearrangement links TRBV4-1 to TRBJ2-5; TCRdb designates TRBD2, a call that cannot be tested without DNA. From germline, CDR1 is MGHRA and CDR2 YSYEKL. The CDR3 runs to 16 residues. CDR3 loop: CASSPLAGGFQETQYF.

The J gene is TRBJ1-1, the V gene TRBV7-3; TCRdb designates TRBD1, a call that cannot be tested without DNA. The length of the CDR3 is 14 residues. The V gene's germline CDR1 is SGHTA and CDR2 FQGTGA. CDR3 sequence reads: CASSLSGKDTEAFF.

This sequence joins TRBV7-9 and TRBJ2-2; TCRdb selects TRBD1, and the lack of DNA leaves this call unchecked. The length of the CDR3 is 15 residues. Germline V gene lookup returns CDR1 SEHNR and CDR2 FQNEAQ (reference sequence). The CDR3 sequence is CASSPPRTGPGELFF.

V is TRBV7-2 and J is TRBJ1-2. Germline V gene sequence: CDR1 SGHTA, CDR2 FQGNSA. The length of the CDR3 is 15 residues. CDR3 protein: CASSLARVINYGYTF.

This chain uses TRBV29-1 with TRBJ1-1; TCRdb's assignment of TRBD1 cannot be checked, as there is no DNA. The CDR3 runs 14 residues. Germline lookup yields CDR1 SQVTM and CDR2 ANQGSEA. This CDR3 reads CSVRQGVENTEAFF.